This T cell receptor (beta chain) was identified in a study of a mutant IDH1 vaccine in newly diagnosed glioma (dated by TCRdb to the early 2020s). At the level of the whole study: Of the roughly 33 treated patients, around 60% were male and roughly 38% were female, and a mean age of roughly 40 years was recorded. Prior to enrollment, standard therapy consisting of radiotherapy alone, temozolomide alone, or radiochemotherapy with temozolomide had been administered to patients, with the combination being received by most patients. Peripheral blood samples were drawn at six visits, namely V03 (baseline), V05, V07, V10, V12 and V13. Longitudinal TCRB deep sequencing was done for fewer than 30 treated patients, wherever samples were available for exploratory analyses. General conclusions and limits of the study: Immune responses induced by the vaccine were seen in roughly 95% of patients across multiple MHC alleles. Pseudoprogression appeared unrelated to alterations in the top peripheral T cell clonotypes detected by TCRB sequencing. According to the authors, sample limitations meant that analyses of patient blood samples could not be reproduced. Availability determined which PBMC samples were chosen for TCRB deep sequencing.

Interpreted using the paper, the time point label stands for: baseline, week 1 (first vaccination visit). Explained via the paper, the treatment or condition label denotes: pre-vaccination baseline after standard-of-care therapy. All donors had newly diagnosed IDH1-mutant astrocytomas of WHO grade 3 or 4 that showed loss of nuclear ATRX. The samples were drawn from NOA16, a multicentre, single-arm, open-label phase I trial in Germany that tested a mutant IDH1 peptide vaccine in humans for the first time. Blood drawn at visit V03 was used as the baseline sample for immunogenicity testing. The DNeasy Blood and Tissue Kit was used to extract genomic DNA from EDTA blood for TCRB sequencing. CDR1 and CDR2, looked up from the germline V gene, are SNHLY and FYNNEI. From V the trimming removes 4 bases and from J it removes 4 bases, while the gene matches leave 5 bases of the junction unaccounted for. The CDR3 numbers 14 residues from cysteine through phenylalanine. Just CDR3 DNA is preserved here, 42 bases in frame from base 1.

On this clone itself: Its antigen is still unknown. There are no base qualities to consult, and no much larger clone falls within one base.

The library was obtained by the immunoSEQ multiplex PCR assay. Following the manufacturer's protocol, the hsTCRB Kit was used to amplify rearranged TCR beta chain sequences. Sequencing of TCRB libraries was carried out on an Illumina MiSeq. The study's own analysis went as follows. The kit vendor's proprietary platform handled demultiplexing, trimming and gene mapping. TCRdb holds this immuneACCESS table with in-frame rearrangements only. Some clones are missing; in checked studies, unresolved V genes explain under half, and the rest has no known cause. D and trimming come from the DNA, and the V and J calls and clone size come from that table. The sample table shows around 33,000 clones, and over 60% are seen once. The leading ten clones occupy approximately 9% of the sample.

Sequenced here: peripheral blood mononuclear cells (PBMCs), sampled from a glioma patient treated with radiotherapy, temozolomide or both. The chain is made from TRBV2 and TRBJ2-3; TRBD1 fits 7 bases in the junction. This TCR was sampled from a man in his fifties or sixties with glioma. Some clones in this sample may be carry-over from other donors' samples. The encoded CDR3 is CASSGNRGSDTQYF. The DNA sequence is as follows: TGTGCCAGCAGTGGGAACAGGGGTTCAGATACGCAGTATTTT.